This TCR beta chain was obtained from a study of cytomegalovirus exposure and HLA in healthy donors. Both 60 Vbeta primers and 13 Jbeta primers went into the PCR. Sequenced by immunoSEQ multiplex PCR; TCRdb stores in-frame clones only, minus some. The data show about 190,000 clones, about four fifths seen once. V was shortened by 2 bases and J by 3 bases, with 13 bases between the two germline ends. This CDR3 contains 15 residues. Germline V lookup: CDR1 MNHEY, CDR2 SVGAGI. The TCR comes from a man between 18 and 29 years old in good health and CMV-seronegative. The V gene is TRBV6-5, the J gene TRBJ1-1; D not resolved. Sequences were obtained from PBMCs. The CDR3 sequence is CASSYPGKRDTEAFF. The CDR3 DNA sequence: TGTGCCAGCAGTTACCCCGGGAAGAGGGACACTGAAGCTTTCTTT.